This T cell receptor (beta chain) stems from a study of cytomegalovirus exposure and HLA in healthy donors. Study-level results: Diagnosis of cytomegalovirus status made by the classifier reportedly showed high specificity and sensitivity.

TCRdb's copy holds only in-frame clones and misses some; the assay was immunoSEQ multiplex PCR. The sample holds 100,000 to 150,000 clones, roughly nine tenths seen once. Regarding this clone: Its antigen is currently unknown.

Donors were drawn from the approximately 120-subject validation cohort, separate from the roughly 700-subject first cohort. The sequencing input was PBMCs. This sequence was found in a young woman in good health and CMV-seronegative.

The CDR3: CASSVTSWLNEQFF. The CDR3 DNA is TGTGCCAGCAGCGTAACGTCGTGGCTCAATGAGCAGTTCTTC. The V gene is TRBV9, the J gene TRBJ2-1; D uncertain. V lost 1 base and J lost 6, with 11 bases in between. Germline V CDR1 and CDR2: SGDLS, YYNGEE. CDR3 size: 14 residues.